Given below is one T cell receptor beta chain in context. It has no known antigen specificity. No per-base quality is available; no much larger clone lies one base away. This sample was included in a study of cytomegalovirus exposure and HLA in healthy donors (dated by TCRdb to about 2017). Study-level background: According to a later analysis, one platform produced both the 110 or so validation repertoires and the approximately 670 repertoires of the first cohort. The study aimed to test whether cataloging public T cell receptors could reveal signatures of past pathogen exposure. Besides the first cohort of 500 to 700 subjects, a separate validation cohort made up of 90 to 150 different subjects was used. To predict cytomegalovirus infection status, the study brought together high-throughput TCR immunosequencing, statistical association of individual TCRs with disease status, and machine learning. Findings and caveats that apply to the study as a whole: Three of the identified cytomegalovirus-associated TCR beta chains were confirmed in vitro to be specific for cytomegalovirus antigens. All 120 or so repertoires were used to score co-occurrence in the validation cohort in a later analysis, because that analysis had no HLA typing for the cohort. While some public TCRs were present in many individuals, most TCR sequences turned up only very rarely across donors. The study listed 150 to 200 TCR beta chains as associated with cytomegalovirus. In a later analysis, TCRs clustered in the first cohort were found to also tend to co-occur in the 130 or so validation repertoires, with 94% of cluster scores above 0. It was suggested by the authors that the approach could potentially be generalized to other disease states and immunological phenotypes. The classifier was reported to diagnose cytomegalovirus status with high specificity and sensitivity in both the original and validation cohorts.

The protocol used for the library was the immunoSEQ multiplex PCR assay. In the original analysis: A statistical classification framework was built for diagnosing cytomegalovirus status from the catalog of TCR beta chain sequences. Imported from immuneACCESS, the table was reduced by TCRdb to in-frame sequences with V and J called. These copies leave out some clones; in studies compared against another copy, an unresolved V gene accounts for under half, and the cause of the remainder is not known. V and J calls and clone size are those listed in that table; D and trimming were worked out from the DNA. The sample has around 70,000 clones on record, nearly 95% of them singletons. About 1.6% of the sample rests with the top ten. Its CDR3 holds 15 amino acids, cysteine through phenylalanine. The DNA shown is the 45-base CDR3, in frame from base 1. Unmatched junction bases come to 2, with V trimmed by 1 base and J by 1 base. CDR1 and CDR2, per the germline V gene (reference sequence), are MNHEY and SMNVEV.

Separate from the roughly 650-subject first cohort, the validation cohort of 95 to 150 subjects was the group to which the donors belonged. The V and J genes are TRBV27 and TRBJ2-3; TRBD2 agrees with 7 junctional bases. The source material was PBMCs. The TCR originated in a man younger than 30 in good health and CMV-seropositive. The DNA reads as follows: TGTGCCAGCAGTTTATTAGCGGGCCGCACAGATACGCAGTATTTT. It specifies CASSLLAGRTDTQYF.